A selection of T cell receptor beta chains follows, all from one sample in a study of beta chain features in type 1 diabetes. Clones were read by immunoSEQ multiplex PCR, and TCRdb kept only the in-frame ones, dropping some. Among under 300,000 clones listed, 25% to 30% were seen once. Sequenced sample: central memory CD4+ T cells from blood. These receptors originate from a man aged 25-45 years in good health. The CDR3 runs from the conserved cysteine through the conserved F or W. A D gene is named only where the DNA matches it firmly. Not every row has a clone size; where given, it reads once, few, many or a size class.

J gene,D gene,clone size,V gene,CDR3 protein,CDR3 DNA
TRBJ2-1,TRBD2,.,TRBV2,CASSPTSGSPLEQFF,TGTGCCAGCAGTCCAACTAGCGGGAGTCCGCTTGAGCAGTTCTTC
TRBJ2-2,TRBD1,few,TRBV15,CATSRTQGSTGELFF,TGTGCCACCAGCAGAACACAGGGGTCCACCGGGGAGCTGTTTTTT
TRBJ2-1,.,.,TRBV5-1,CASNLGGGDYNEQFF,TGCGCCAGCAATCTCGGCGGAGGGGATTACAATGAGCAGTTCTTC
TRBJ1-2,.,.,TRBV30,CAWSKGDIYGYTF,TGTGCCTGGAGTAAGGGCGATATCTATGGCTACACCTTC
TRBJ2-1,TRBD2,few,TRBV14,CASSQDPGRAYNEQFF,TGTGCCAGCAGCCAAGACCCCGGGAGGGCCTACAATGAGCAGTTCTTC
TRBJ2-3,TRBD2,few,TRBV6-1,CASRLRLAGTDTQYF,TGTGCCAGCAGGCTAAGACTAGCGGGGACAGATACGCAGTATTTT
TRBJ2-3,.,many,TRBV4-3,CASSLEWGGYGSTDTQYF,TGCGCCAGCAGCCTGGAATGGGGTGGCTACGGGAGCACAGATACGCAGTATTTT
TRBJ2-1,.,few,TRBV5-4,CASSLVGRTNEQFF,TGTGCCAGCAGCTTGGTAGGACGAACTAATGAGCAGTTCTTC
TRBJ1-5,TRBD1,many,TRBV7-9,CASSPVGRGPQPQHF,TGTGCCAGCAGCCCGGTGGGCAGGGGGCCTCAGCCCCAGCATTTT
TRBJ1-1,.,.,TRBV25-1,CASSLDRQYTEAFF,TGTGCCAGCAGCCTAGACAGGCAATACACTGAAGCTTTCTTT
TRBJ2-1,.,few,TRBV5-4,CARSADRAYNEQFF,TGTGCCCGCAGCGCGGACAGAGCCTACAATGAGCAGTTCTTC
TRBJ2-5,TRBD1,once,TRBV6-1,CASADRVYQETQYF,TGTGCCAGCGCGGACAGGGTGTACCAAGAGACCCAGTACTTC
TRBJ2-3,TRBD2,.,TRBV11-3,CASSLVPSGGTDTQYF,TGTGCCAGCAGCTTAGTCCCTAGCGGGGGCACAGATACGCAGTATTTT
TRBJ2-1,TRBD2,few,TRBV25-1,CASTGLAGGPYNEQFF,TGTGCCAGCACCGGACTAGCGGGAGGGCCTTACAATGAGCAGTTCTTC
TRBJ1-4,TRBD1,.,TRBV30,CAWRARDRGTEKLFF,TGTGCCTGGCGAGCCCGGGACAGGGGGACTGAAAAACTGTTTTTT
TRBJ2-3,TRBD2,few,TRBV30,CAGATSGGTDTQYF,TGTGCCGGCGCTACTAGCGGGGGTACAGATACGCAGTATTTT
TRBJ1-6,.,many,TRBV2,CASSDTGRNSPLHF,TGTGCCAGCAGTGATACAGGGAGGAACTCACCCCTCCACTTT
TRBJ1-1,TRBD1,.,TRBV7-2,CASSSPGAHRGAFF,TGTGCCAGCAGCTCCCCGGGGGCGCACAGGGGAGCTTTCTTT
TRBJ2-4,TRBD1,few,TRBV15,CATSMAPGQGQNIQYF,TGTGCCACCAGCATGGCTCCCGGACAGGGACAAAACATTCAGTACTTC
TRBJ2-5,.,.,TRBV7-2,CASSFSGQETQYF,TGTGCCAGCAGCTTTTCGGGTCAAGAGACCCAGTACTTC
TRBJ1-1,TRBD1,few,TRBV29-1,CSVRTGAEAFF,TGCAGCGTTCGAACAGGGGCTGAAGCTTTCTTT
TRBJ1-5,.,.,TRBV25-1,CASSGSRGRPQHF,TGTGCCAGCAGTGGGTCAAGGGGACGGCCCCAGCATTTT
TRBJ2-5,TRBD2,.,TRBV7-2,CASSSGLAGAQETQYF,TGTGCCAGCAGCTCAGGACTAGCGGGAGCACAGGAGACCCAGTACTTC
TRBJ2-3,.,few,TRBV5-6,CASSLALGDTQYF,TGTGCCAGCAGCCTCGCTTTGGGGGATACGCAGTATTTT
TRBJ2-5,TRBD2,.,TRBV5-6,CASSRAGGGEQYF,TGTGCCAGCAGCCGAGCGGGAGGAGGTGAGCAGTACTTC
TRBJ2-1,.,few,TRBV27,CASSFGLGHNEQFF,TGTGCCAGCAGTTTTGGCCTAGGACACAATGAGCAGTTCTTC
TRBJ1-1,.,few,TRBV19,CASSYGSRTEAFF,TGTGCCAGTAGTTATGGCAGTAGGACTGAAGCTTTCTTT
TRBJ2-3,TRBD1,few,TRBV5-1,CASSRGQGADTQYF,TGCGCCAGCAGCCGCGGACAGGGGGCAGATACGCAGTATTTT
TRBJ2-1,TRBD1,.,TRBV23-1,CASSQTQTGSNEQFF,TGCGCCAGCAGTCAAACCCAGACAGGGTCGAATGAGCAGTTCTTC
TRBJ2-1,.,.,TRBV5-1,CASSLQGTSYNEQFF,TGCGCCAGCAGCCTCCAGGGGACCTCCTACAATGAGCAGTTCTTC
TRBJ2-3,.,many,TRBV7-6,CASSLTGSQGRTDTQYF,TGTGCCAGCAGCTTAACTGGGTCACAGGGTCGCACAGATACGCAGTATTTT
TRBJ2-1,TRBD2,.,TRBV29-1,CSVIAISGRGFGNEQFF,TGCAGCGTAATAGCAATCAGCGGGAGAGGATTTGGTAATGAGCAGTTCTTC
TRBJ2-7,.,few,TRBV25-1,CASRAVGFYEQYF,TGTGCCAGCAGAGCCGTCGGGTTCTACGAGCAGTACTTC
TRBJ2-7,TRBD2,once,TRBV11-2,CASSSLSGRTPSLYEQYF,TGTGCCAGCAGCTCCCTGAGCGGGAGGACCCCCAGTTTATACGAGCAGTACTTC
TRBJ2-1,.,many,TRBV29-1,CSVELGNEQFF,TGCAGCGTTGAACTGGGCAATGAGCAGTTCTTC
TRBJ2-7,TRBD1,few,TRBV20-1,CSAREGGWQYF,TGCAGTGCTAGAGAAGGGGGCTGGCAGTACTTC
TRBJ2-1,.,few,TRBV11-2,CASRSLRVYNEQFF,TGTGCCAGCAGATCTTTAAGGGTGTACAATGAGCAGTTCTTC
TRBJ2-3,.,.,TRBV7-2,CASSPGEKRTDTQYF,TGTGCCAGCAGCCCCGGGGAGAAACGCACAGATACGCAGTATTTT
TRBJ2-6,TRBD1,.,TRBV7-9,CASSRPDRVDLSGANVLTF,TGTGCCAGCAGCCGGCCGGACAGGGTTGACCTCTCTGGGGCCAACGTCCTGACTTTC
TRBJ2-4,.,.,TRBV15,CATSRVQGAVTF,TGTGCCACCAGCAGAGTGCAGGGCGCAGTCACCTTC
TRBJ2-7,.,.,TRBV7-2,CASSLAPTGSREQYF,TGTGCCAGCAGCTTAGCTCCCACAGGGTCTCGGGAGCAGTACTTC
TRBJ2-5,TRBD2,.,TRBV2,CATLRTSGGGETQYF,TGTGCCACGTTGAGGACTAGCGGGGGTGGAGAGACCCAGTACTTC
TRBJ2-1,.,.,TRBV30,CAWSPRRNEQFF,TGTGCCTGGAGTCCTAGGCGGAATGAGCAGTTCTTC
TRBJ2-3,.,.,TRBV11-2,CASSSSRADTQYF,TGTGCCAGCAGCTCCTCGCGCGCAGATACGCAGTATTTT
TRBJ2-3,.,few,TRBV6-6,CASSYSIATDTQYF,TGTGCCAGCAGTTACTCGATTGCCACAGATACGCAGTATTTT